This TCR beta chain was identified during a study of cytomegalovirus exposure and HLA in healthy donors. Study-wide results and limits: The study recorded 150 to 200 TCR beta chains that were cytomegalovirus-associated. Researchers reported that a few CMV-associated chains were confirmed in vitro as CMV antigen-specific.

This table comes from immunoSEQ multiplex PCR, and its TCRdb copy is limited to in-frame clones, with some not included. This table holds about 220,000 clones, approximately 90% found once. CDR1 LNHDA and CDR2 SQIVND come from the germline V gene (reference sequence). CDR3 length: 12 amino acids. V dropped 10 bases and J dropped 7; count of bases not matched to a gene: 9. Worth noting for this clone: What it recognizes is unknown.

The chain has TRBV19 and TRBJ2-5; 7 nucleotides align to TRBD2. This TCR was recovered from a man younger than 35 in good health and CMV-seronegative. Sequencing was carried out using PBMCs. The CDR3 coding sequence is TGTGCCACCGCGCTAGGGGAGGGGACCCAGTACTTC. Translation gives CATALGEGTQYF.